This is a list of T cell receptor beta chains from one sample in a study of shared clonotypes between healthy human individuals. Sequencing used immunoSEQ multiplex PCR; TCRdb keeps in-frame clones, though not all of them. The table lists roughly 2,000,000 clones, over 85% of them singletons, with roughly 1.7% in the top ten. Sample: naive CD8+ T cells from PBMCs. These TCRs come from a man between 18 and 29 years old in good health. Some clones in this sample may be carry-over from other donors' samples. CDR3s include the opening cysteine and the closing phenylalanine or tryptophan. The order of the fields is clone size, V gene, J gene, CDR3 length, D gene, CDR3 protein, CDR3 DNA. A D gene is named only where the DNA matches it firmly. Clone size is not always given. Where it is, it says once, few, many or a class for expanded clones.

clone_size: once; v_call: TRBV7-2; j_call: TRBJ2-1; cdr3_length: 15; d_call: TRBD2; cdr3_aa: CASIAGTSVYNEQFF; cdr3_nt: TGTGCCAGCATAGCCGGGACTAGCGTATACAATGAGCAGTTCTTC
clone_size: -; v_call: TRBV7-3; j_call: TRBJ2-2; cdr3_length: 15; d_call: -; cdr3_aa: CASSVTGVGTGELFF; cdr3_nt: TGTGCCAGCAGCGTGACGGGAGTTGGCACCGGGGAGCTGTTTTTT
clone_size: -; v_call: TRBV7-8; j_call: TRBJ1-1; cdr3_length: 14; d_call: -; cdr3_aa: CASSLVFTRGEAFF; cdr3_nt: TGTGCCAGCAGCTTAGTGTTCACCCGCGGTGAAGCTTTCTTT
clone_size: once; v_call: TRBV7-9; j_call: TRBJ2-7; cdr3_length: 16; d_call: -; cdr3_aa: CASSMPRTETSYEQYF; cdr3_nt: TGTGCCAGCAGCATGCCCCGGACGGAAACCTCCTACGAGCAGTACTTC
clone_size: -; v_call: TRBV6-6; j_call: TRBJ1-5; cdr3_length: 13; d_call: -; cdr3_aa: CASTWQINQPQHF; cdr3_nt: TGTGCCAGCACCTGGCAAATCAATCAGCCCCAGCATTTT
clone_size: -; v_call: TRBV4-1; j_call: TRBJ2-1; cdr3_length: 16; d_call: TRBD1; cdr3_aa: CASSERQGGTYNEQFF; cdr3_nt: TGCGCCAGCAGCGAGCGACAGGGGGGAACCTACAATGAGCAGTTCTTC
clone_size: -; v_call: TRBV28; j_call: TRBJ1-5; cdr3_length: 18; d_call: -; cdr3_aa: CASSFRQSILYSNQPQHF; cdr3_nt: TGTGCCAGCAGTTTTAGGCAGTCGATACTCTATAGCAATCAGCCCCAGCATTTT
clone_size: -; v_call: TRBV7-6; j_call: TRBJ2-2; cdr3_length: 14; d_call: -; cdr3_aa: CASSSQGPTGELFF; cdr3_nt: TGTGCCAGCAGCTCCCAAGGTCCCACCGGGGAGCTGTTTTTT
clone_size: -; v_call: TRBV14; j_call: TRBJ2-5; cdr3_length: 12; d_call: -; cdr3_aa: CASSQDLRTQYF; cdr3_nt: TGTGCCAGCAGCCAAGATTTGCGGACCCAGTACTTC
clone_size: -; v_call: TRBV6-5; j_call: TRBJ1-4; cdr3_length: 16; d_call: TRBD1; cdr3_aa: CASSLDPGTGFEKLFF; cdr3_nt: TGTGCCAGCAGTTTAGACCCGGGGACAGGGTTTGAAAAACTGTTTTTT
clone_size: -; v_call: TRBV4-2; j_call: TRBJ1-2; cdr3_length: 15; d_call: TRBD1; cdr3_aa: CASSQFTGQANGYTF; cdr3_nt: TGTGCCAGCAGCCAATTTACGGGACAGGCGAATGGCTACACCTTC
clone_size: -; v_call: TRBV19; j_call: TRBJ2-5; cdr3_length: 15; d_call: TRBD1; cdr3_aa: CASSTGTGNEETQYF; cdr3_nt: TGTGCCAGTAGTACCGGGACAGGGAATGAAGAGACCCAGTACTTC
clone_size: -; v_call: TRBV2; j_call: TRBJ2-2; cdr3_length: 16; d_call: -; cdr3_aa: CASSDPLLWMAGELFF; cdr3_nt: TGTGCCAGCAGTGACCCCCTACTATGGATGGCCGGGGAGCTGTTTTTT
clone_size: -; v_call: TRBV19; j_call: TRBJ2-2; cdr3_length: 15; d_call: TRBD1; cdr3_aa: CAAQRVQGAAGELFF; cdr3_nt: TGTGCCGCCCAAAGGGTCCAGGGGGCCGCCGGGGAGCTGTTTTTT
clone_size: -; v_call: TRBV13; j_call: TRBJ2-2; cdr3_length: 18; d_call: -; cdr3_aa: CASSSTNIQGANTGELFF; cdr3_nt: TGTGCCAGCAGCTCAACCAACATACAAGGAGCGAACACCGGGGAGCTGTTTTTT
clone_size: -; v_call: TRBV19; j_call: TRBJ2-2; cdr3_length: 12; d_call: -; cdr3_aa: CASQRHTGELFF; cdr3_nt: TGTGCCAGCCAGAGACACACCGGGGAGCTGTTTTTT
clone_size: -; v_call: TRBV7-9; j_call: TRBJ1-4; cdr3_length: 16; d_call: -; cdr3_aa: CASSLVGATTNEKLFF; cdr3_nt: TGTGCCAGCAGCTTAGTAGGGGCAACAACTAATGAAAAACTGTTTTTT
clone_size: -; v_call: TRBV4-1; j_call: TRBJ2-1; cdr3_length: 16; d_call: -; cdr3_aa: CASSQAGRGGYNEQFF; cdr3_nt: TGCGCCAGCAGCCAAGCCGGGAGAGGGGGCTACAATGAGCAGTTCTTC
clone_size: -; v_call: TRBV7-6; j_call: TRBJ1-4; cdr3_length: 17; d_call: -; cdr3_aa: CASSLVGQYATNEKLFF; cdr3_nt: TGTGCCAGCAGCTTAGTCGGACAGTACGCAACTAATGAAAAACTGTTTTTT
clone_size: -; v_call: TRBV11-2; j_call: TRBJ2-1; cdr3_length: 16; d_call: TRBD2; cdr3_aa: CASSFGLAARYNEQFF; cdr3_nt: TGTGCCAGCAGCTTCGGACTAGCGGCACGTTACAATGAGCAGTTCTTC
clone_size: -; v_call: TRBV6-1; j_call: TRBJ2-1; cdr3_length: 17; d_call: -; cdr3_aa: CASSGSERMSSYNEQFF; cdr3_nt: TGTGCCAGCAGTGGATCGGAGAGGATGAGCTCCTACAATGAGCAGTTCTTC
clone_size: -; v_call: TRBV6-6; j_call: TRBJ1-1; cdr3_length: 15; d_call: TRBD1; cdr3_aa: CASSWGQGLNTEAFF; cdr3_nt: TGTGCCAGCAGTTGGGGACAGGGCCTGAACACTGAAGCTTTCTTT